Listed below are T cell receptor beta chains from one sample, sequenced in a study of T cells in Graves' hyperthyroidism and ophthalmopathy. TCRdb passed the multiplex PCR reads through MiXCR, listing each CDR3 protein once. The data hold tens of thousands of distinct CDR3 sequences, with around 53% observed a single time. The source material was blood. Receptors originate from a middle-aged man with Graves' ophthalmopathy. Both conserved end residues are part of each CDR3. The D gene is left open where the match is weak. Size values are once, few and many counts, or a class for expanded clones, and some rows have none.

J	V	size	D	CDR3	DNA
TRBJ1-1	TRBV5-4	.	.	CASSLGAGTGAFF	TGTGCCAGCAGCTTGGGAGCCGGCACCGGAGCTTTCTTT
TRBJ2-3	TRBV5-4	many	TRBD2	CASRRTSGVTDTQYF	TGTGCCAGCAGACGTACTAGCGGGGTCACAGATACGCAGTATTTT
TRBJ2-5	TRBV6-2/TRBV6-3	.	TRBD2	CASGASGGGETQYF	TGTGCTTCAGGGGCTAGCGGGGGGGGTGAGACCCAGTACTTC
TRBJ2-5	TRBV20-1	.	.	CSAIAGLETQYF	TGCAGTGCCATCGCGGGACTAGAGACCCAGTACTTC
TRBJ1-1	TRBV14	.	.	CAGSQDGVSAFF	TGTGCCGGCAGCCAGGACGGAGTTTCAGCTTTCTTT
TRBJ2-5	TRBV28	many	.	CASRPMGRPQETQYF	TGTGCCAGCAGGCCCATGGGGAGGCCACAAGAGACCCAGTACTTC
TRBJ2-7	TRBV7-6	.	TRBD2	CASSLIAGTSGDYEQYF	TGTGCCAGCAGCTTGATAGCCGGGACTAGCGGGGACTACGAGCAGTACTTC
TRBJ2-5	TRBV4-1	many	.	CASSRTLGETQYF	TGCGCCAGCAGCCGGACTCTAGGAGAGACCCAGTACTTC
TRBJ2-3	TRBV20-1	many	TRBD2	CSARGSGGPHTQYF	TGCAGTGCTAGAGGGTCGGGAGGGCCACATACGCAGTATTTT
TRBJ1-5	TRBV20-1	.	.	CSARDIGASSQPQHF	TGCAGTGCTAGAGATATAGGGGCGTCTTCTCAGCCCCAGCATTTT
TRBJ2-1	TRBV5-1	many	.	CASKRSSYNEQFF	TGCGCCAGCAAAAGGTCTTCCTACAATGAGCAGTTCTTC
TRBJ2-3	TRBV24-1	few	.	CATSDSALDTQYF	TGTGCCACCAGTGATTCCGCGTTGGATACGCAGTATTTT
TRBJ1-6	TRBV7-8	medium-sized	TRBD1	CASSLVVTGGSPLHF	TGTGCCAGCAGCTTAGTAGTGACAGGGGGATCACCCCTCCACTTT
TRBJ1-1	TRBV7-2	.	.	CASSLEGAAGTEAFF	TGTGCCAGCAGCTTAGAAGGAGCGGCAGGGACTGAAGCTTTCTTT
TRBJ2-1	TRBV7-6	many	TRBD1	CASSLAPDRSNEQFF	TGTGCCAGCAGCTTAGCGCCGGACAGGTCCAATGAGCAGTTCTTC
TRBJ1-5	TRBV6-2/TRBV6-3	many	.	CASSSYNQPQHF	TGTGCCAGCAGTTCATACAATCAGCCCCAGCATTTT
TRBJ2-7	TRBV5-1	.	TRBD2	CASAPLAEGSYEQYF	TGCGCCAGCGCCCCACTAGCGGAAGGGTCCTACGAGCAGTACTTC
TRBJ2-1	TRBV6-4	.	TRBD1	CASWGQGTYNEQFF	TGTGCCAGCTGGGGACAGGGCACCTACAATGAGCAGTTCTTC
TRBJ1-2	TRBV6-1	.	.	CASIVNRRGYTF	TGTGCCAGCATTGTGAACAGGCGGGGCTACACCTTC
TRBJ2-1	TRBV4-2	many	.	CASSQEERGGVDEQFF	TGTGCCAGCAGCCAAGAGGAGAGGGGGGGGGTCGATGAGCAGTTCTTC
TRBJ1-1	TRBV28	many	TRBD1	CASSFIGTGVYAFF	TGTGCCAGCAGTTTTATTGGGACAGGGGTGTATGCTTTCTTT
TRBJ2-1	TRBV20-1	many	.	CSARKGGGGRYNEQFF	TGCAGTGCTAGAAAGGGGGGCGGAGGCCGATACAATGAGCAGTTCTTC
TRBJ1-1	TRBV19	few	.	CATKTGNTEAFF	TGTGCCACTAAGACAGGCAACACTGAAGCTTTCTTT
TRBJ2-7	TRBV4-1	many	.	CASRRTFSEGGYEQYF	TGCGCCAGCAGACGGACATTTAGTGAAGGGGGCTACGAGCAGTACTTC
TRBJ1-6	TRBV4-1	many	.	CASSFRGVVLNSPLHF	TGCGCCAGCAGTTTCCGGGGGGTAGTCCTAAATTCACCCCTCCACTTT
TRBJ2-2	TRBV14	many	.	CASGRVGELFF	TGTGCCAGCGGTAGGGTCGGGGAGCTGTTTTTT
TRBJ1-1	TRBV24-1	once	.	CATSDLGNTEAFF	TGTGCCACCAGTGATTTAGGGAACACTGAAGCTTTCTTT
TRBJ2-5	TRBV6-2/TRBV6-3	many	.	CASRRTGKETQYF	TGTGCCAGCAGGCGAACAGGGAAGGAGACCCAGTACTTC
TRBJ2-3	TRBV20-1	many	.	CSARDPADTQYF	TGCAGTGCTAGAGATCCGGCAGATACGCAGTATTTT
TRBJ2-6	TRBV5-4	many	.	CASSFKGLGANVLTF	TGTGCCAGCAGCTTCAAAGGGTTGGGGGCCAACGTCCTGACTTTC
TRBJ2-1	TRBV20-1	many	.	CSATGTPRGEQFF	TGCAGTGCTACCGGGACTCCTAGAGGTGAGCAGTTCTTC
TRBJ1-2	TRBV2	.	.	CASSEDRNYGYTF	TGTGCCAGCAGTGAAGACAGAAACTATGGCTACACCTTC
TRBJ1-1	TRBV27	.	TRBD1	CASRKTGATEAFF	TGTGCCAGCAGGAAGACAGGGGCGACTGAAGCTTTCTTT
TRBJ1-4	TRBV9	many	.	CASSVRVGGGEKLFF	TGTGCCAGCAGCGTAAGGGTCGGAGGGGGAGAAAAACTGTTTTTT
TRBJ1-2	TRBV25-1	.	.	CASSASGPNYGYTF	TGTGCCAGCAGTGCTAGTGGGCCTAACTATGGCTACACCTTC
TRBJ2-7	TRBV7-9	medium-sized	TRBD2	CASSQGLADYEQYF	TGTGCCAGCAGCCAGGGACTAGCGGACTACGAGCAGTACTTC
TRBJ2-1	TRBV20-1	.	.	CSARGIAYNEQFF	TGCAGTGCTAGAGGAATAGCCTACAATGAGCAGTTCTTC
TRBJ1-5	TRBV19	many	.	CASSIEGLRSDQPQHF	TGTGCCAGTAGTATAGAGGGACTCCGCTCGGATCAGCCCCAGCATTTT
TRBJ2-2	TRBV20-1	many	TRBD1	CSAQAWDRANGELFF	TGCAGTGCACAGGCCTGGGACAGGGCCAACGGGGAGCTGTTTTTT
TRBJ1-2	TRBV6-2/TRBV6-3	many	.	CASSTTGYGYGYTF	TGTGCCAGCAGTACAACAGGGTACGGCTATGGCTACACCTTC
TRBJ2-1	TRBV7-8	.	TRBD2	CASSKSGTRNNEQFF	TGTGCCAGCAGCAAATCCGGGACTAGGAATAATGAGCAGTTCTTC
TRBJ2-2	TRBV7-2	many	.	CASSLERRGKVNTGELFF	TGTGCCAGCAGCTTAGAGAGACGCGGAAAGGTTAACACCGGGGAGCTGTTTTTT
TRBJ1-1	TRBV10-3	many	.	CAISESTRQGLGEAFF	TGTGCCATCAGTGAGTCGACTCGGCAGGGCCTCGGGGAAGCTTTCTTT
TRBJ2-1	TRBV10-3	medium-sized	TRBD2	CAISPGGDEQFF	TGTGCCATCAGTCCCGGGGGGGATGAGCAGTTCTTC
TRBJ2-7	TRBV6-9	.	.	CANSYSGTDKQYF	TGTGCCAACAGTTATTCTGGGACCGACAAGCAGTACTTC